This passage covers 17 T cell receptor beta chains from one sample sequenced in a study of shared clonotypes between healthy human individuals. Clones were sequenced by immunoSEQ multiplex PCR, and TCRdb holds only the in-frame ones, with some missing. The sample lists approximately 600,000 clones, about 95% occurring once. Terminally differentiated effector memory CD45RA+ cells were excluded from the naive CD8 cells, which were CD45RO-negative and positively selected for CCR7. Sequenced material: naive CD8+ T cells sorted from blood. The source is a woman aged 25 to 39 in good health.

The V gene is TRBV7-9, the J gene TRBJ2-5, with 7 bases aligning to TRBD2. This CDR3 region has 16 residues. The junction had 8 bases not matched to a gene; V was cut back by 2 bases and J by 2 bases. CDR1 and CDR2 from the germline V gene are SEHNR and FQNEAQ (reference sequence). The CDR3: CASSLSKGAGQETQYF. The DNA of the CDR3 is TGTGCCAGCAGCTTATCGAAGGGAGCGGGGCAAGAGACCCAGTACTTC.

This clone came up once. The CDR3 DNA reads TGCAGCGTTGAAGGGACAGGGGGAATGTTGGGACATGAAAAACTGTTTTTT. It encodes CSVEGTGGMLGHEKLFF. This rearrangement joins TRBV29-1 to TRBJ1-4; TRBD1 matches 10 bases. The length of the CDR3 is 17 residues. CDR1 is SQVTM, CDR2 ANQGSEA, per germline. The junction had 11 bases not matched to a gene; V was cut back by 1 base and J by 6 bases.

The rearrangement uses TRBV27 and TRBJ2-7, with D possibly being TRBD1 (5 bases). This CDR3 spans 13 amino acids. CDR1 is MNHEY and CDR2 is SMNVEV in the germline V gene (reference sequence). V was cut by 5 bases and J by 4 bases, with 12 bases left in between. This CDR3 reads CASSPGRLYEQYF. The CDR3, as DNA: TGTGCCAGCAGTCCAGGGCGGCTGTACGAGCAGTACTTC.

With respect to this clone: This same CDR3 is encoded by further DNA sequences in the sample. The rearrangement uses TRBV19 and TRBJ1-1; D remains unclear. The CDR3 sequence is 13 residues long. The germline gives CDR1 LNHDA, CDR2 SQIVND (reference sequence). V was shortened by 3 bases and J by 1 base, with 6 bases between the two germline ends. This chain's CDR3 is CASSIMGNTEAFF. Here the CDR3 DNA reads TGTGCCAGTAGTATCATGGGGAACACTGAAGCTTTCTTT.

The V call is TRBV19, the J call TRBJ1-5; D uncertain. Germline CDR1 LNHDA, CDR2 SQIVND (reference sequence). This CDR3 is built from 12 residues. V lost 5 bases and J lost 6, with 8 bases in between. CDR3 bases: TGTGCCAGTAGTCCCACACGTCAGCCCCAGCATTTT. Amino acid sequence: CASSPTRQPQHF.

V is TRBV4-1 and J is TRBJ2-5; D gene ambiguous. Trimming left V 3 bases short and J 7 bases short, with 18 bases between. In germline, CDR1 is MGHRA, CDR2 YSYEKL. This CDR3 has 15 residues. The CDR3 DNA sequence: TGCGCCAGCAGCCACCGACACTTTTGTTATCGGACCCAGTACTTC. Residues: CASSHRHFCYRTQYF.

The chain has TRBV11-2 and TRBJ1-1; tentative D call: TRBD1 (5 bases). The CDR3 spans 15 residues. Trimming removed 5 bases from V and 2 bases from J, with 15 bases in between. Germline V CDR1 and CDR2: SGHAT, FQNNGV. The CDR3 loop is CASSLGTGQNTEAFF. CDR3 DNA: TGTGCCAGCAGCCTAGGGACGGGTCAAAACACTGAAGCTTTCTTT.

CDR3 sequence (DNA): TGTGCCACCAGCAGAGTACCGGACAGGCAGGAGACCCAGTACTTC. It yields the protein CATSRVPDRQETQYF. The J gene is TRBJ2-5, the V gene TRBV15; 7 bases are shared with TRBD1. The junction had 7 bases not matched to a gene; V was cut back by 1 base and J by 5 bases. The germline V gene has CDR1 LNHNV and CDR2 YYDKDF (reference sequence). This CDR3 contains 15 residues.

The CDR3 sequence: CASSSAGDDGYTF. The CDR3 nucleotides are TGTGCCAGCAGTTCGGCGGGGGATGATGGCTACACCTTC. The rearrangement uses TRBV27 and TRBJ1-2, with D perhaps matching TRBD1 (5 bases). Trimming pared 4 bases from V and 6 bases from J, leaving 12 bases between. Germline assignment: CDR1 MNHEY and CDR2 SMNVEV (reference sequence). This CDR3 is built from 13 residues.

This chain links TRBV4-1 with TRBJ1-1; 9 bases match TRBD1. The CDR3 runs to 18 residues. The germline V gene encodes CDR1 MGHRA and CDR2 YSYEKL. Germline trimming cut 2 bases from V and 5 bases from J; bases unmatched to any gene: 15. The CDR3 is CASSQRPSTGGQGTEAFF. As DNA, the CDR3 is TGCGCCAGCAGCCAAAGGCCAAGCACCGGGGGACAGGGAACTGAAGCTTTCTTT.

The chain employs TRBV27 and TRBJ1-4, with 11 bases aligning to TRBD1. Germline V gene sequence: CDR1 MNHEY, CDR2 SMNVEV (reference sequence). The CDR3 loop spans 16 amino acids. V gave up 8 bases and J gave up 6 bases; unmatched junction bases: 11. CDR3 in DNA: TGTGCCAGCTCCGAAGGGACAGGGGGATTGGATGAAAAACTGTTTTTT. It is translated as CASSEGTGGLDEKLFF.

This sequence joins TRBV5-1 and TRBJ2-3; TRBD1 might be the D (6 bases). Germline CDR1 and CDR2: SGHRS and YFSETQ. The V gene lost 3 bases and the J gene lost 3 bases, with 14 bases spanning the gap. The CDR3 length is 15 residues. Written as DNA, the CDR3 is TGCGCCAGCAGCTCGAAAGACAGGATAACAGATACGCAGTATTTT. Protein product: CASSSKDRITDTQYF.

The chain uses TRBV27 and TRBJ1-1, with no clear D. The CDR3 sequence is 13 residues long. Germline CDR1 MNHEY, CDR2 SMNVEV (reference sequence). Trimming removed 3 bases from V and 6 bases from J, with 11 bases in between. CDR3 residues: CASSFGPGAEAFF. The CDR3 nucleotides read TGTGCCAGCAGTTTCGGGCCCGGGGCTGAAGCTTTCTTT.

This sequence joins TRBV7-2 and TRBJ2-7; no clear D gene. Germline CDR1 and CDR2: SGHTA and FQGNSA. The CDR3 is made up of 14 amino acids. Trimming removed 5 bases from V and 3 bases from J, with 14 bases in between. The CDR3 loop reads CASSLEASVYEQYF. The CDR3 nucleotides are TGTGCCAGCAGCCTAGAGGCTAGTGTCTACGAGCAGTACTTC.

The V call is TRBV27, the J call TRBJ2-1; D possibly corresponds to TRBD2 (7 bases). This CDR3 region has 15 residues. Germline lookup yields CDR1 MNHEY and CDR2 SMNVEV (reference sequence). V was clipped by 3 bases and J by 5 bases, with 14 bases between them. DNA for the CDR3: TGTGCCAGCAGTTTCGGGGGGCGGTTGGACAATGAGCAGTTCTTC. It codes for CASSFGGRLDNEQFF.

V usage is TRBV9 and J usage is TRBJ1-2; D is perhaps TRBD1 (5 bases). V was clipped by 2 bases and J by 0 bases, with 17 bases between them. CDR1 and CDR2 (germline): SGDLS, YYNGEE. The CDR3 covers 17 residues. CDR3 protein: CASSVAEGHASNYGYTF. Here the CDR3 DNA reads TGTGCCAGCAGCGTGGCCGAGGGGCATGCTTCTAACTATGGCTACACCTTC. The full variable domain, completed using reference TRBV9 and TRBJ1-2, is DSGVTQTPKHLITATGQRVTLRCSPRSGDLSVYWYQQSLDQGLQFLIQYYNGEERAKGNILERFSAQQFPDLHSELNLSSLELGDSALYFCASSVAEGHASNYGYTFGSGTRLTVV.

In this sample, this clone turned up a few times. The chain has TRBV11-1 and TRBJ2-1; D is unresolved. From germline, CDR1 is SGHAT and CDR2 FQDESV (reference sequence). Between the trimmed V and J ends, which lost 3 bases and 2 bases, there was a span of 5 bases. The CDR3 covers 13 residues. The CDR3 DNA reads as TGTGCCAGCAGCTTTGGTACCTACAATGAGCAGTTCTTC. Amino acid sequence: CASSFGTYNEQFF.